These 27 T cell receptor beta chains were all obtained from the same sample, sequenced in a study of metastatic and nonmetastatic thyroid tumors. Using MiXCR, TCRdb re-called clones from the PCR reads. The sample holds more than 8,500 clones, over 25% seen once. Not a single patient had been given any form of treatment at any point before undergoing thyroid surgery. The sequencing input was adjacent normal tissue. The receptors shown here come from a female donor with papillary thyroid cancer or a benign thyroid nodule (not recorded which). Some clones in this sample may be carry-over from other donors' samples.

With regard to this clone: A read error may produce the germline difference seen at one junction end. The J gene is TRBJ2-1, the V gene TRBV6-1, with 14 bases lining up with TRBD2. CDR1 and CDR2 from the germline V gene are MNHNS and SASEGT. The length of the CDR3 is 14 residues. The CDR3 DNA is TGCGCCAGCAGTGACGGACTAGCGGGAGGTGAGCAGTTCTTC. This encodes CASSDGLAGGEQFF.

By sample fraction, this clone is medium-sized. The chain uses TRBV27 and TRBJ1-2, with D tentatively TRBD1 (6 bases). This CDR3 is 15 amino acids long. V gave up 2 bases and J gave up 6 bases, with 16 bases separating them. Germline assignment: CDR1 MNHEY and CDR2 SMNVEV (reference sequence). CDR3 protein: CASSLSRWTADGYTF. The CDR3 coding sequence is TGTGCCAGCAGTTTAAGTAGGTGGACAGCCGATGGCTACACCTTC.

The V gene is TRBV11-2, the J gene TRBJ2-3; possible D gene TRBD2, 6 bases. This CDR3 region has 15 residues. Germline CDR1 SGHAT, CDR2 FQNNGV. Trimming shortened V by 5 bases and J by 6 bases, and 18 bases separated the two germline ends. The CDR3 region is CASSVLPGLRDTQYF. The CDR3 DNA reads TGTGCCAGCAGCGTACTACCGGGACTGAGGGATACGCAGTATTTT.

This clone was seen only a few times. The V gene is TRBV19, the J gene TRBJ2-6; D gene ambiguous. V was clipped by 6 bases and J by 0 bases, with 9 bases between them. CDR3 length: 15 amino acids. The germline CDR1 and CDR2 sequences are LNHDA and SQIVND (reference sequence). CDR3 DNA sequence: TGTGCCAGTAGCCTAAGCTCCTCTGGGGCCAACGTCCTGACTTTC. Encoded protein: CASSLSSSGANVLTF.

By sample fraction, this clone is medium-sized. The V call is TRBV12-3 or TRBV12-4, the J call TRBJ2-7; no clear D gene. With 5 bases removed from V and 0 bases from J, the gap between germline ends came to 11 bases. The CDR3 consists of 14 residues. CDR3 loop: CASSGRSSSYEQYF. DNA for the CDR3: TGTGCCAGCAGTGGTAGGTCCAGCTCCTACGAGCAGTACTTC.

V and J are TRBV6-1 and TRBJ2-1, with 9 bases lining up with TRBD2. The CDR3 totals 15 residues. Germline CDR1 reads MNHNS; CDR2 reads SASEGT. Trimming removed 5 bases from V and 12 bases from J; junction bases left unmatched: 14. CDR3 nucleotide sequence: TGTGCCAGCAGTCCTAGCGGGAACTCCTACAGTGGGCAGTTCTTC. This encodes CASSPSGNSYSGQFF.

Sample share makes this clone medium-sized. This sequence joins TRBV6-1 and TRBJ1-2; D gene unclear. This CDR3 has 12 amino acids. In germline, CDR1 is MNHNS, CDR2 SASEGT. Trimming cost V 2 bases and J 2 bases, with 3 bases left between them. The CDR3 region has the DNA TGTGCCAGCAGTGAACAAAACTATGGCTACACCTTC. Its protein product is CASSEQNYGYTF.

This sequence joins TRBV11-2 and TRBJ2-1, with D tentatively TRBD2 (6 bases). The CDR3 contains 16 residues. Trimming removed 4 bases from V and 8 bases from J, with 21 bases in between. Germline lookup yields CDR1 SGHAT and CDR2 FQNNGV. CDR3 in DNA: TGTGCCAGCAGCTACACCCCGGGACTGGGTACACATGAGCAGTTCTTC. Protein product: CASSYTPGLGTHEQFF.

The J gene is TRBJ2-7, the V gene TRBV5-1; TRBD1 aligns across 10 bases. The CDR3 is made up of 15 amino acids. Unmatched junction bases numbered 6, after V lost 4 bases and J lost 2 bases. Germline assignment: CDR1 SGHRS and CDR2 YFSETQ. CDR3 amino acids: CASSVDRGRTYEQYF. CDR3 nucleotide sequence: TGCGCCAGCAGCGTCGACAGGGGGCGAACCTACGAGCAGTACTTC.

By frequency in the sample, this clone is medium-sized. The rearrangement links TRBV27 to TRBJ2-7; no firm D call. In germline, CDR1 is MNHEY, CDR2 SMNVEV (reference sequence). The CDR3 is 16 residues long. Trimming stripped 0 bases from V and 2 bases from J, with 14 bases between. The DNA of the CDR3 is TGTGCCAGCAGTTTATCAAGATGGGGTACGGCCTACGAGCAGTACTTC. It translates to CASSLSRWGTAYEQYF.

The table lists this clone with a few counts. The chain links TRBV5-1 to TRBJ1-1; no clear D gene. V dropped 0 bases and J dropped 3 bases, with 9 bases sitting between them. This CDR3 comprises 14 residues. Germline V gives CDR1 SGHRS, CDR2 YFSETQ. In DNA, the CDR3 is TGCGCCAGCAGCTTGGTTTCCGGGGACACTGAAGCTTTCTTT. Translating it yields CASSLVSGDTEAFF.

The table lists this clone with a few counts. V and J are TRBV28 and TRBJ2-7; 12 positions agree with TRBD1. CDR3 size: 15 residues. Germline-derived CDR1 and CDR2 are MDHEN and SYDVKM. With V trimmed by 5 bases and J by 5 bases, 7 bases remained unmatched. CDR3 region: CASSPPGQGADEQYF. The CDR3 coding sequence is TGTGCCAGCAGTCCCCCGGGACAGGGGGCGGACGAGCAGTACTTC. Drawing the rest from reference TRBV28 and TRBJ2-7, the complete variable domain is DVKVTQSSRYLVKRTGEKVFLECVQDMDHENMFWYRQDPGLGLRLIYFSYDVKMKEKGDIPEGYSVSREKKERFSLILESASTNQTSMYLCASSPPGQGADEQYFGPGTRLTVT.

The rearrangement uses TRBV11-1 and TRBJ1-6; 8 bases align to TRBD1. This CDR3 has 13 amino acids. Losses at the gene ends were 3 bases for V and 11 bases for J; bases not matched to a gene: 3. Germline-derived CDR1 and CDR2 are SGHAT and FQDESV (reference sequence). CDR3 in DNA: TGTGCCAGCAGCTTGGACAGGGTTGCACCCCTCCACTTT. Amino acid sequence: CASSLDRVAPLHF.

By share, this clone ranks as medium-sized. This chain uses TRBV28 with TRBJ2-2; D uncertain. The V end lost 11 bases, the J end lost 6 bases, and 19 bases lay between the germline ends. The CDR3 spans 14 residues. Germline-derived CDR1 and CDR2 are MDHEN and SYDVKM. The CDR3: CAANEVESAGELFF. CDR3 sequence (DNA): TGTGCCGCCAATGAGGTTGAAAGTGCCGGGGAGCTGTTTTTT.

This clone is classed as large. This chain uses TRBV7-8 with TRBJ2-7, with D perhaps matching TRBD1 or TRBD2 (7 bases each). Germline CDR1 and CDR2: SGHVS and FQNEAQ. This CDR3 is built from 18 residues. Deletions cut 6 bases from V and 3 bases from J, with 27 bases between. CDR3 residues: CASSLAAGSRGGLYEQYF. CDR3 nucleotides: TGTGCCAGCAGTTTGGCGGCGGGGAGCAGGGGGGGGCTCTACGAGCAGTACTTC.

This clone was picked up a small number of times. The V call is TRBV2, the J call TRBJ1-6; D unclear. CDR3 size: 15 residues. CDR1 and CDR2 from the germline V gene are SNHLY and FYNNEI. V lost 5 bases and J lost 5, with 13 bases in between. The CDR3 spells CASSKPPGNNSPLHF. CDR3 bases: TGTGCCAGCAGTAAACCGCCCGGGAATAATTCACCCCTCCACTTT. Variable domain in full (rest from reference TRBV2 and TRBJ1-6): EPEVTQTPSHQVTQMGQEVILRCVPISNHLYFYWYRQILGQKVEFLVSFYNNEISEKSEIFDDQFSVERPDGSNFTLKIRSTKLEDSAMYFCASSKPPGNNSPLHFGNGTRLTVT.

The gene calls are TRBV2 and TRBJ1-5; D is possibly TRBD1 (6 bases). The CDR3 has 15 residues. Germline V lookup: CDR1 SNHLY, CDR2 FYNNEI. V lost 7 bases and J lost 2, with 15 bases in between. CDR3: CASTAGAACNQPQHF. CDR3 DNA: TGTGCCAGCACCGCAGGGGCGGCTTGCAATCAGCCCCAGCATTTT.

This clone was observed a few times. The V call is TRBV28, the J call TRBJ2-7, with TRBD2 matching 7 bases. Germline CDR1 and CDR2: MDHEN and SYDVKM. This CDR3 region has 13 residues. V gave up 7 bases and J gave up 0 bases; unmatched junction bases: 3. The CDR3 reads CASNGGSSYEQYF. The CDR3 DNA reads TGTGCCAGCAACGGCGGGAGCTCCTACGAGCAGTACTTC.

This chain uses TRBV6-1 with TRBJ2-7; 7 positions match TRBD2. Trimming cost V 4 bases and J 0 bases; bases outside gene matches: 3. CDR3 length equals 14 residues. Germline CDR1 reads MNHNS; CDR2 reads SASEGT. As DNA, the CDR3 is TGTGCCAGCAGTGGGCGGGGGAGCTCCTACGAGCAGTACTTC. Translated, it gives CASSGRGSSYEQYF.

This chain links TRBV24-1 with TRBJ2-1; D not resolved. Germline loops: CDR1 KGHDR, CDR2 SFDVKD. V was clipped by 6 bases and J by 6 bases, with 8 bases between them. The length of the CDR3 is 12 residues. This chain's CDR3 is CATSRLANEQFF. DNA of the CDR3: TGTGCCACCAGTCGGTTGGCCAATGAGCAGTTCTTC.

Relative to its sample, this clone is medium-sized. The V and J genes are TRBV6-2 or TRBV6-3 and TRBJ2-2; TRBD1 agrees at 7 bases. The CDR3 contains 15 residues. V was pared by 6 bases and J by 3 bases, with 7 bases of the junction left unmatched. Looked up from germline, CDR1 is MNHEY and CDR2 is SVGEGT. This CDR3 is CASRPGTAHTGELFF. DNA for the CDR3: TGTGCCAGCAGGCCCGGGACAGCTCACACCGGGGAGCTGTTTTTT.

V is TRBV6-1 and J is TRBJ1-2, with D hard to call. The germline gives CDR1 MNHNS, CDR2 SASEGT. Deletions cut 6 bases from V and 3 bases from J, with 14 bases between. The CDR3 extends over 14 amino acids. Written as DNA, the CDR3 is TGTGCCAGCAGCATTCTAGTGTGGTACTATGGCTACACCTTC. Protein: CASSILVWYYGYTF.

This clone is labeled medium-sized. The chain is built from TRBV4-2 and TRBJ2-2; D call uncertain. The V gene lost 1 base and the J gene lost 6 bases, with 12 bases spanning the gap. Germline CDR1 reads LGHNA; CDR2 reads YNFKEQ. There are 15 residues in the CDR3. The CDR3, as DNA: TGTGCCAGCAGCCAAGTGACCACAATGTCCGGGGAGCTGTTTTTT. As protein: CASSQVTTMSGELFF.

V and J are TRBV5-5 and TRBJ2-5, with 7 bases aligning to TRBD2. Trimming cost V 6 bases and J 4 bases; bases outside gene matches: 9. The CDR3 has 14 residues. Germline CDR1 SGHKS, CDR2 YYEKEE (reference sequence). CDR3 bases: TGTGCCAGCAAGACGGGGGGACTCGCAGAGACCCAGTACTTC. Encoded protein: CASKTGGLAETQYF.

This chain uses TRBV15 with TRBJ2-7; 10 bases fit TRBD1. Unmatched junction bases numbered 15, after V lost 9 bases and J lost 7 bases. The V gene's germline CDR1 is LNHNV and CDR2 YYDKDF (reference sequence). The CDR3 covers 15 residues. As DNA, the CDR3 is TGTGCCACGGCCGTCGGGACAGGGGCATTACCGGAGCAGTACTTC. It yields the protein CATAVGTGALPEQYF. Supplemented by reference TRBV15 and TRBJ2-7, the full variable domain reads DAMVIQNPRYQVTQFGKPVTLSCSQTLNHNVMYWYQQKSSQAPKLLFHYYDKDFNNEADTPDNFQSRRPNTSFCFLDIRSPGLGDTAMYLCATAVGTGALPEQYFGPGTRLTVT.

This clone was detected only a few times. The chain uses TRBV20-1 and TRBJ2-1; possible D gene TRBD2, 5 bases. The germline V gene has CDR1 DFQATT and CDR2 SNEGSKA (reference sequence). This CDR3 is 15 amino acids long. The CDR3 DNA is TGCAGCCCAGAGGGTTCCGCGAGCTCCTACAATGAGCAGTTCTTC. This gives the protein CSPEGSASSYNEQFF.

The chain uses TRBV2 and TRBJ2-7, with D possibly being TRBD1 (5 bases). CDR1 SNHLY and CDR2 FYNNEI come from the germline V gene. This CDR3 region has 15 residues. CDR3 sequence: CDGRVERENPYEQYF. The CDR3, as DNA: TGTGACGGCAGGGTGGAAAGGGAAAACCCCTACGAGCAGTACTTC. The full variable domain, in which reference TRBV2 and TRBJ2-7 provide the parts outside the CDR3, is EPEVTQTPSHQVTQMGQEVILRCVPISNHLYFYWYRQILGQKVEFLVSFYNNEISEKSEIFDDQFSVERPDGSNFTLKIRSTKLEDSAMYFCDGRVERENPYEQYFGPGTRLTVT.